These T cell receptor beta chains were read from a single sample in a study of blood T cell repertoires in COVID-19. TCRdb keeps only in-frame clones here, not all; method: immunoSEQ multiplex PCR. This table has about 300,000 clones, about 90% appearing once. Sequencing input: peripheral blood. These receptors were collected from a woman aged 45-60 years with COVID-19, enrolled during active disease. Both conserved end residues are part of each CDR3. D genes are given only for firm matches. Clone size is not always given. Where it is, it says once, few, many or a class for expanded clones.

D gene,J gene,V gene,clone size,CDR3 protein,CDR3 DNA
.,TRBJ1-1,TRBV30,.,CAWSVLMNTEAFF,TGTGCCTGGAGTGTACTGATGAACACTGAAGCTTTCTTT
.,TRBJ2-4,TRBV24-1,.,CATSDSPGQGNIQYF,TGTGCCACCAGTGATTCCCCCGGGCAGGGCAACATTCAGTACTTC
.,TRBJ1-1,TRBV2,.,CASNGGVGLNTEAFF,TGTGCCAGCAACGGGGGGGTAGGCTTGAACACTGAAGCTTTCTTT
TRBD2,TRBJ2-7,TRBV6-5,.,CASTPESSGREYF,TGTGCCAGCACCCCAGAAAGTAGCGGGAGAGAGTACTTC
.,TRBJ1-2,TRBV18,few,CASSPRNGFYGYTF,TGTGCCAGCTCACCACGGAACGGGTTCTATGGCTACACCTTC
.,TRBJ2-6,TRBV6-5,.,CASRTPSGANVLTF,TGTGCCAGCAGGACACCTTCTGGGGCCAACGTCCTGACTTTC
.,TRBJ2-3,TRBV5-1,.,CASMLGGLTDTQYF,TGCGCCAGCATGCTAGGAGGACTCACAGATACGCAGTATTTT
.,TRBJ1-6,TRBV6-2/TRBV6-3,.,CASSIQNYNSPLHF,TGTGCCAGCAGCATACAGAATTATAATTCACCCCTCCACTTT
TRBD1,TRBJ1-4,TRBV11-3,once,CASSLVGQGQEKLFF,TGTGCCAGCAGCTTAGTCGGACAGGGACAAGAAAAACTGTTTTTT
.,TRBJ2-7,TRBV19,.,CASSALTGSYEQYF,TGTGCCAGTAGCGCCTTGACGGGATCCTACGAGCAGTACTTC
.,TRBJ1-2,TRBV5-6,few,CASSRPDLFYGYTF,TGTGCCAGCAGCCGACCGGACTTATTCTATGGCTACACCTTC
.,TRBJ2-2,TRBV19,once,CASSRVALSTGELFF,TGTGCCAGTAGTAGGGTAGCGTTATCGACCGGGGAGCTGTTTTTT
TRBD2,TRBJ2-1,TRBV15,.,CATSAGGGSVYEQFF,TGTGCCACCAGCGCGGGTGGCGGGAGTGTCTATGAGCAGTTCTTC
TRBD2,TRBJ2-7,TRBV24-1,.,CATSDLIAGVHEQYF,TGTGCCACCAGTGATCTTATAGCGGGAGTCCACGAGCAGTACTTC
TRBD1,TRBJ1-5,TRBV18,.,CASSPYGTGQGQPQHF,TGTGCCAGCTCACCCTATGGGACAGGGCAGGGTCAGCCCCAGCATTTT
TRBD1,TRBJ2-7,TRBV28,once,CASSRDRVHEQYF,TGTGCCAGCAGCCGGGACAGGGTCCACGAGCAGTACTTC
.,TRBJ2-2,TRBV13,.,CASSLGGREGELFF,TGTGCCAGCAGCTTAGGCGGGAGAGAGGGGGAGCTGTTTTTT
TRBD2,TRBJ2-7,TRBV5-4,.,CASSLASGIIYEQYF,TGTGCCAGCAGCTTAGCTAGCGGAATTATCTACGAGCAGTACTTC
TRBD1,TRBJ1-5,TRBV6-2/TRBV6-3,once,CASSDSRLGGFGSNQPQHF,TGTGCCAGCAGTGACTCGCGTCTAGGGGGCTTCGGTAGCAATCAGCCCCAGCATTTT
.,TRBJ1-5,TRBV14,.,CASSQGRGGQPQHF,TGTGCCAGCAGCCAAGGCAGGGGCGGTCAGCCCCAGCATTTT
.,TRBJ2-7,TRBV6-4,.,CASSPWDGAGEQYF,TGTGCCAGCAGCCCCTGGGATGGGGCGGGGGAGCAGTACTTC
TRBD2,TRBJ2-2,TRBV9,.,CASSGLAGPGIGGELFF,TGTGCCAGCAGCGGACTAGCGGGGCCGGGTATCGGCGGGGAGCTGTTTTTT
.,TRBJ2-3,TRBV5-6,.,CASSPFITDTQYF,TGTGCCAGCAGCCCTTTTATCACAGATACGCAGTATTTT
.,TRBJ2-1,TRBV6-5,.,CASRSLLEIREQFF,TGTGCCAGCAGGAGCCTTCTAGAAATCCGAGAGCAGTTCTTC
TRBD2,TRBJ2-1,TRBV28,.,CASSILPGRRLADSYNEQFF,TGTGCCAGCAGTATCTTACCGGGACGGAGACTAGCGGACTCCTACAATGAGCAGTTCTTC
.,TRBJ2-3,TRBV10-3,.,CASSRQERSTDTQYF,TGTGCCTCGTCTCGGCAAGAGAGGAGCACAGATACGCAGTATTTT
.,TRBJ2-5,TRBV7-7,once,CASSLVGRRSETQYF,TGTGCTAGCAGCTTAGTGGGGAGAAGGAGTGAGACCCAGTACTTC
.,TRBJ1-2,TRBV7-9,.,CASSPRVRNYGYTF,TGTGCCAGCAGCCCCCGGGTCCGAAACTATGGCTACACCTTC
.,TRBJ2-3,TRBV9,.,CASSVVGFTDTQYF,TGTGCCAGCAGCGTGGTCGGTTTCACAGATACGCAGTATTTT
TRBD1,TRBJ1-1,TRBV19,few,CASRDRALNTEAFF,TGTGCCAGTAGAGACAGGGCCCTGAACACTGAAGCTTTCTTT
.,TRBJ2-1,TRBV29-1,.,CSVVRTGFDGNEQFF,TGCAGCGTTGTCAGAACAGGGTTCGACGGGAATGAGCAGTTCTTC
TRBD2,TRBJ2-7,TRBV9,once,CASSAHSGSGYEQYF,TGTGCCAGCAGCGCACACAGCGGGAGCGGGTACGAGCAGTACTTC
.,TRBJ2-7,TRBV24-1,.,CATSAHASSSYEQYF,TGTGCCACCAGTGCCCACGCGTCGAGCTCCTACGAGCAGTACTTC
.,TRBJ2-7,TRBV7-3,.,CASSLKPQGSLYEQYF,TGTGCCAGCAGCTTAAAGCCCCAGGGGTCGCTTTACGAGCAGTACTTC
.,TRBJ1-1,TRBV9,.,CASSQGGRAFF,TGTGCCAGCAGCCAAGGAGGGCGGGCTTTCTTT
TRBD2,TRBJ2-7,TRBV3-1/TRBV3-2,.,CASSPGTNYEQYF,TGTGCCAGCAGCCCCGGGACTAACTACGAGCAGTACTTC
.,TRBJ2-7,TRBV7-2,.,CASSLDSLVSYEQYF,TGTGCCAGCAGTTTAGACAGCTTAGTTTCCTACGAGCAGTACTTC
.,TRBJ2-2,TRBV4-2,.,CASSQEQVSGGLFF,TGTGCCAGCAGCCAAGAACAAGTCTCAGGAGGGCTGTTTTTT
TRBD2,TRBJ2-7,TRBV7-9,.,CASSPRGTIPYEQYF,TGTGCCAGCAGCCCCCGGGGGACTATTCCCTACGAGCAGTACTTC
.,TRBJ1-2,TRBV15,.,CATSRSRNYGYTF,TGTGCCACCAGCAGGTCCCGTAACTATGGCTACACCTTC
.,TRBJ1-6,TRBV7-9,few,CASSPHWGSPLHF,TGTGCCAGCAGCCCCCACTGGGGCTCACCCCTCCACTTT
.,TRBJ2-1,TRBV15,.,CATSPPTPGVENEQFF,TGTGCCACCAGCCCCCCCACCCCGGGAGTGGAGAATGAGCAGTTCTTC
TRBD2,TRBJ2-5,TRBV9,.,CASSVGSSSGSSGETQYF,TGTGCCAGCAGCGTAGGTTCTTCTAGCGGGAGCTCCGGGGAGACCCAGTACTTC
TRBD1,TRBJ2-2,TRBV29-1,few,CSARRDRAAGELFF,TGCAGCGCACGAAGAGACAGGGCGGCCGGGGAGCTGTTTTTT
.,TRBJ2-3,TRBV2,.,CASSETKLPGDTQYF,TGTGCCAGCAGTGAAACTAAATTGCCGGGAGATACGCAGTATTTT
.,TRBJ2-7,TRBV7-9,.,CASSLVHYEQYF,TGTGCCAGCAGCTTAGTACATTACGAGCAGTACTTC
TRBD1,TRBJ1-1,TRBV11-3,.,CASSPGQGEAFF,TGTGCCAGCAGCCCGGGACAGGGGGAAGCTTTCTTT
TRBD1,TRBJ2-3,TRBV6-5,.,CASAIYRGPDTQYF,TGTGCCAGCGCAATATACAGGGGGCCAGATACGCAGTATTTT
.,TRBJ1-1,TRBV10-3,.,CAISDGTEAFF,TGTGCCATCAGTGACGGCACTGAAGCTTTCTTT
TRBD1,TRBJ2-2,TRBV5-6,.,CASRRTGNTGELFF,TGTGCCAGCAGACGGACAGGGAACACCGGGGAGCTGTTTTTT
.,TRBJ2-7,TRBV30,.,CAWGPRSGEQYF,TGTGCCTGGGGCCCGAGGTCTGGGGAGCAGTACTTC
TRBD1,TRBJ1-6,TRBV3-1/TRBV3-2,few,CASSLTGGTDSPLHF,TGTGCCAGCAGCTTGACAGGGGGCACGGATTCACCCCTCCACTTT
.,TRBJ2-1,TRBV4-1,.,CASSHPRNEQFF,TGCGCCAGCAGCCATCCCAGGAATGAGCAGTTCTTC
TRBD2,TRBJ2-5,TRBV18,.,CASSSKGLGGGLDQETQYF,TGTGCCAGCTCATCAAAGGGACTAGGCGGCGGTCTAGACCAAGAGACCCAGTACTTC
.,TRBJ2-7,TRBV11-3,.,CASSSRGAPHEQYF,TGTGCCAGCAGCTCCCGTGGAGCCCCCCACGAGCAGTACTTC
.,TRBJ2-7,TRBV7-9,.,CASSLGQEAYEQYF,TGTGCCAGCAGCTTAGGGCAAGAAGCCTACGAGCAGTACTTC
.,TRBJ1-5,TRBV6-4,.,CASSDRVSNQPQHF,TGTGCCAGCAGTGACAGAGTGAGCAATCAGCCCCAGCATTTT
TRBD2,TRBJ2-4,TRBV19,.,CASTPVASGRGEAKNIQYF,TGTGCCAGTACCCCCGTGGCTAGCGGGAGAGGAGAGGCCAAAAACATTCAGTACTTC
.,TRBJ1-1,TRBV7-2,.,CASSLATMTGEAFF,TGTGCCAGCAGCTTAGCGACAATGACAGGTGAAGCTTTCTTT